The rows below give T cell receptor beta chains drawn from one sample of a study of blood T cell repertoires in COVID-19. Produced via immunoSEQ multiplex PCR; TCRdb's table is partial and in-frame only. The sample contains roughly 250,000 clones, 83% of which appear only once. The material sequenced was PBMCs or T cells enriched from blood (not recorded which). These receptors were obtained from a woman in her forties who had been exposed to COVID-19. Both conserved end residues are part of each CDR3. A D gene is named only where the DNA matches it firmly. Part of the rows lack a size; the others show once, few, many or a class for expanded clones.

d_call	v_call	j_call	clone_size	cdr3_nt	cdr3_aa
-	TRBV6-5	TRBJ1-6	-	TGTGCCAGCAGTTACTCGACTGTGGAGGATTCACCCCTCCACTTT	CASSYSTVEDSPLHF
TRBD1	TRBV7-2	TRBJ1-6	-	TGTGCCAGCAGCTTAGCGACAGGGGTAGATTCACCCCTCCACTTT	CASSLATGVDSPLHF
TRBD1	TRBV24-1	TRBJ1-2	-	TGTGCCACCTCCAAGGGACAGGGGTGGGGCTACACCTTC	CATSKGQGWGYTF
TRBD2	TRBV10-3	TRBJ2-1	few	TGTGCCATCAGTGAGAGGACTAGCGGGGGGAAGAATGAGCAGTTCTTC	CAISERTSGGKNEQFF
-	TRBV3-1/TRBV3-2	TRBJ1-1	-	TGTGCCAGCAGCCAACCACGGGGGACTAGGGCTGAAGCTTTCTTT	CASSQPRGTRAEAFF
TRBD2	TRBV27	TRBJ2-2	few	TGTGCCAGCAGTTTGGGGAGGGTCGGGGAGCTGTTTTTT	CASSLGRVGELFF
TRBD2	TRBV7-9	TRBJ2-1	-	TGTGCCAGCAGCTTGGGGACTAGCGGGGGGGCGCATGAGCAGTTCTTC	CASSLGTSGGAHEQFF
TRBD1	TRBV5-1	TRBJ1-2	many	TGCGCCAGCAGCCAGGGGGGCCAGGGAAGGTATGGCTACACCTTC	CASSQGGQGRYGYTF
-	TRBV18	TRBJ1-5	-	TGTGCCAGCTCACCCGCGGGGCAGGGAGAGGATCAGCCCCAGCATTTT	CASSPAGQGEDQPQHF
TRBD2	TRBV5-1	TRBJ2-1	-	TGCGCCAGCAGCTGGGGTGGGACTAGTGGGGATGAGCAGTTCTTC	CASSWGGTSGDEQFF
-	TRBV3-1/TRBV3-2	TRBJ1-2	-	TGTGCCAGCAGCCAGAGGGACTATGGCTACACCTTC	CASSQRDYGYTF
TRBD1	TRBV6-2/TRBV6-3	TRBJ1-2	-	TGTGCCAGCAGTTACCAGGCAATTACAGGGGATGGCTACACCTTC	CASSYQAITGDGYTF
TRBD1	TRBV19	TRBJ1-1	few	TGTGCCAGTACCGAGACAGGGCGAAGAACTGAAGCTTTCTTT	CASTETGRRTEAFF
TRBD1	TRBV3-1/TRBV3-2	TRBJ1-2	-	TGTGCCAGCAGCTACCGGGACAGACCAAACTATGGCTACACCTTC	CASSYRDRPNYGYTF
-	TRBV5-1	TRBJ1-2	-	TGCGCCAGCACCTCGACAGCTAGGGGCTATGGCTACACCTTC	CASTSTARGYGYTF
-	TRBV7-2	TRBJ2-5	-	TGTGCCAGCAGCTTAGTCGAGGGGGGGCAAAAGACCCAGTACTTC	CASSLVEGGQKTQYF
TRBD1	TRBV7-3	TRBJ2-7	-	TGTGCCAGCAGGGACGACAGGGGTTCCTACGAGCAGTACTTC	CASRDDRGSYEQYF
TRBD1	TRBV28	TRBJ2-7	-	TGTGCCAGCAGTATCGACAGGGGAGCCTACGAGCAGTACTTC	CASSIDRGAYEQYF
TRBD1	TRBV12-3/TRBV12-4	TRBJ1-1	-	TGTGCCAGCACCATGGACAGGGCAACTGAAGCTTTCTTT	CASTMDRATEAFF
-	TRBV5-1	TRBJ1-1	-	TGCGCCAGCAGCTCAACACGTGGCACTGAAGCTTTCTTT	CASSSTRGTEAFF
-	TRBV5-4	TRBJ1-1	-	TGTGCCAGCACCGGGAGGAGCACTGAAGCTTTCTTT	CASTGRSTEAFF
TRBD1	TRBV9	TRBJ1-1	-	TGTGCCAGCAGCAAGGGACAGGGGGCTTTCGGCACTGAAGCTTTCTTT	CASSKGQGAFGTEAFF
TRBD1	TRBV27	TRBJ2-6	many	TGTGCCAGCAGTTTCTTGGGCAGGGGGAGCTCTGGGGCCAACGTCCTGACTTTC	CASSFLGRGSSGANVLTF
-	TRBV3-1/TRBV3-2	TRBJ2-2	-	TGTGCCAGCGCACCCGGGACATTCTACACCGGGGAGCTGTTTTTT	CASAPGTFYTGELFF
-	TRBV7-2	TRBJ2-5	-	TGTGCCAGCAGCCAACAGGGATCGAGGGAGACCCAGTACTTC	CASSQQGSRETQYF
TRBD1	TRBV6-5	TRBJ1-1	-	TGTGCCAGCAGGTCGGGGGGACAGGTGAACACTGAAGCTTTCTTT	CASRSGGQVNTEAFF
TRBD1	TRBV7-2	TRBJ1-1	-	TGTGCCAGCGAAAACACAGGGGGGAGCACTGAAGCTTTCTTT	CASENTGGSTEAFF
-	TRBV30	TRBJ2-7	-	TGTGCCTGGATGGACTTAGACTACGAGCAGTACTTC	CAWMDLDYEQYF
TRBD1	TRBV2	TRBJ1-6	-	TGTGCCAGCAGTGGGGATCAGGGGGCGAATTCACCCCTCCACTTT	CASSGDQGANSPLHF
-	TRBV12-5	TRBJ1-6	few	TGTGCTAGTGGTTTGGAAGGGGCGCGTTCGGGTTCACCCCTCCACTTT	CASGLEGARSGSPLHF
TRBD1	TRBV11-2	TRBJ1-1	-	TGTGCCAGCAGCCAACCGGGACAGGGTGACACTGAAGCTTTCTTT	CASSQPGQGDTEAFF